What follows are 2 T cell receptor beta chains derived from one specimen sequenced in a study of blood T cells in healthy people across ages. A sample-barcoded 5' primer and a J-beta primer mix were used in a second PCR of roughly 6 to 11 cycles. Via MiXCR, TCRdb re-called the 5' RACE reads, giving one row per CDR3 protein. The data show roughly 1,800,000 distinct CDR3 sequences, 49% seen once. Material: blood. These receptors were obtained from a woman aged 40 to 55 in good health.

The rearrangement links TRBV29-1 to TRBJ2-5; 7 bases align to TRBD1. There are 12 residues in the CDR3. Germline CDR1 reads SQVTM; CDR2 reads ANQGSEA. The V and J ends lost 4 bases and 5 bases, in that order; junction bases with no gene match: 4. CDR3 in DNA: TGCAGCGTTGTAGGGGGCGGGGAGACCCAGTACTTC. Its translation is CSVVGGGETQYF.

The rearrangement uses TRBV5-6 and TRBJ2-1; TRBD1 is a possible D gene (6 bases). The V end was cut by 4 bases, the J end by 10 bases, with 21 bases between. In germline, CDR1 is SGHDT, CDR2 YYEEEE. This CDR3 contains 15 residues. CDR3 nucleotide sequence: TGTGCCAGCAGCCTTGAACCGGGACAATTCTGGGAGCAGTTCTTC. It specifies CASSLEPGQFWEQFF.